This TCR beta chain was retrieved from a study of T cell responses to AZD1222 COVID-19 vaccine. Study-wide background: Pooling of second doses given at about 4 or about 12 weeks was done.

The study, taken as a whole, reports: Seropositivity was recorded at baseline in only 6 or 7 AZD1222 recipients. After the peak T cell response, and only then, were repertoires sampled. When two AZD1222 doses had been given, Spike-specific TCR breadth and depth rose.

The CDR3 is made up of 16 amino acids. Per the germline V gene, CDR1 is SGHNT and CDR2 is YENEEA. V trimming: 4 bases; J trimming: 2 bases; junction bases outside the gene matches: 5. Points on this clone: Its antigen is still unknown.

Repertoires were generated with immunoSEQ multiplex PCR, while TCRdb's copy carries only in-frame clones and drops some. Among more than 110,000 clones listed, over 85% were seen once. The gene calls are TRBV11-3 and TRBJ2-1; 10 nucleotides match TRBD2. This clonotype was sampled from an adult in good health. Sequenced material: peripheral blood, taken on day 0 of AZD1222 vaccination. CDR3 loop: CASSSGTSEAYNEQFF. CDR3 nucleotide sequence: TGTGCCAGCAGCTCCGGGACTAGCGAGGCCTACAATGAGCAGTTCTTC.